The present entry profiles one T cell receptor (beta chain) with its context. This clone was seen just once. Its cognate antigen has yet to be identified. It has no much larger one-base neighbor in the sample; base qualities were not kept. Receptors were amplified or captured by the immunoSEQ multiplex PCR assay. For the multiplex PCR, a mixture combining 60 forward primers for TCR Vbeta segments and 13 reverse primers for TCR Jbeta segments was used. The CDR3 region of rearranged TCR beta genes was amplified from genomic DNA with a multiplex PCR assay. Amplified TCR beta libraries were sequenced as 87-base-pair reads on the Illumina HiSeq System. The original methods were these. Across the 670 or so repertoires, a later analysis counted some 81 million unique TCR beta chains, roughly 11 million of which were shared by at least two donors. A nearest-neighbor algorithm error-corrected the raw reads and collapsed the reads into unique sequences, merging closely related sequences to remove PCR and sequencing errors. CDR3 sequences were aligned to IMGT reference sequences to assign V, D and J gene segments. For a sequence to be retained, a match of at least six nucleotides to both a V gene segment and a J gene segment was required. A rearrangement counted as productive if the CDR3 had no stop codons and remained in frame with V and J, and every other rearrangement counted as non-productive. Following IMGT convention, CDR3 was defined as the stretch from the second conserved V-encoded cysteine to the conserved J-encoded phenylalanine. Sequences without an unambiguous match to a single V gene segment were excluded from the earlier analysis of about 600 of the donors. In an earlier analysis of several hundred of the donors, V segments were called functional above 56.7% productive rearrangements and were called segregating when the between-donor standard deviation exceeded 5%. A statistical classification framework was built for diagnosing cytomegalovirus status from the catalog of TCR beta chain sequences. A later analysis assigned V and J genes by comparing TCR nucleotide sequences with IMGT/GENE-DB human TR gene sequences. In a later analysis, CDR3 sequences and most-parsimonious VDJ recombination scenarios were assigned using the TCRdist pipeline. In a later analysis, each TCR beta chain was defined by its CDR3 amino acid sequence together with its V-gene family, and reads without a unique V-gene family were excluded. To address suspected cross-contamination and a sequencing artifact, a later analysis removed 450 to 700 highly shared, low-generation-probability nucleotide sequences. In a later analysis, a clonal expansion index was calculated for each public chain from normalized within-repertoire ranks of inferred template counts. In a later analysis, generation probabilities were computed with a VDJ recombination model fitted to out-of-frame rearrangements, and the resulting probabilities were checked against IGoR. In a later analysis, hypergeometric tests were used to score TCR-TCR, TCR-HLA and TCR-CMV co-occurrence, with a repertoire-size bias correction applied to TCR pairs. To estimate false discovery rates, a later analysis permuted the HLA or CMV assignments 20 times. In a later analysis, co-occurring TCRs were grouped using DBSCAN, with TCRdist sequence similarity added in when clustering inside HLA-allele-positive subsets. Co-occurrence clustering excluded repertoires with fewer than 30,000 or more than 120,000 public chains, plus five with anomalous nucleotide sharing. TCRdb limited this immuneACCESS table to in-frame rearrangements with V and J called. A share of clones is missing; checked studies link under half to unresolved V genes, and the rest is unexplained. V and J calls and clone size are those listed in that table; D and trimming were worked out from the DNA. The sample includes about 160,000 clones, with about 81% observed a single time. The ten biggest clones cover approximately 1.5% of the sample.

The source of the sample is a study of cytomegalovirus exposure and HLA in healthy donors (dated by TCRdb to 2017 to 2019). Some background on the complete study: An earlier analysis of more than 550 of the donors reported about 260 Gb of sequence data and 90 million to 120 million unique TCR beta sequences obtained from roughly 170 million T cells. An early release that covered more than 550 HLA-typed donors contained about 300 gigabases of sequencing data and 65 million to 100 million unique TCR sequences. The genetic ancestry cluster associated with self-reported Caucasian donors included around 76% of the roughly 380 genotyped donors. The study aimed to test whether signatures of past pathogen exposure could be identified by cataloging public T cell receptors. Using immunosequencing, the study profiled T cell repertoires from 666 subjects and related those repertoires to cytomegalovirus serostatus. Besides the first cohort of roughly 660 subjects, a separate validation cohort made up of over 95 different subjects was used. The study combined high-throughput TCR immunosequencing, statistical association of individual TCRs with disease status, and machine learning to predict cytomegalovirus infection status. To study patterns of TCR occurrence, a later analysis re-analyzed previously published TCR beta repertoires from just over 650 donors and added high-resolution HLA genotyping. The later analysis used no new phenotypic data to find candidate immune exposures, relying instead on TCR beta sequences and their occurrence across donors. An earlier analysis of around 640 of the donors used high-throughput TCR beta sequencing to judge whether each TCR beta V gene segment behaved as functional or pseudogenic. Donor age, sex, ethnicity and CMV serostatus were compiled alongside the repertoire data. Genome-wide SNP genotypes for about 65% of the roughly 700 donors were used in a later genetic analysis, which treated that subset as a discovery cohort. Every repertoire in the discovery cohort had been generated on one and the same sequencing platform. Class I and class II HLA loci were covered by the typing at four-digit resolution. Typing coverage differed by locus: A, B, C, DRB1 and DQB1 were typed in about 629-640 donors, DQA1 in about 500, DPA1 in approximately 610, and DPB1 in 472. Roughly 5 DR-DQ haplotypes were treated as single units for association and clustering because of strong linkage in the cohort. Across around 400 genotyped donors of the cohort, an average of roughly 250,000 unique TCR beta nucleotide sequences per donor were sequenced, and roughly 20% of those sequences were non-productive.

The research as a whole found: Immune exposure information for the cohort was limited to CMV serostatus. According to a later analysis, TCR association rates differed among HLA loci, with DRB1 alleles showing the most associated TCRs and HLA-C alleles showing the fewest. A further reported finding was that TCR beta sequences accurately predicted the HLA-A and HLA-B alleles for most subjects in the first cohort. V-gene and J-gene trimming of TCR beta chains was associated with a missense DCLRE1C variant in a later genetic analysis, and the association was replicated in an independent cohort. The study listed 164 TCR beta chains as associated with cytomegalovirus. The 87-base-pair reads could not distinguish some IMGT-functional V segments, including TRBV6-2 and TRBV6-3, so those segments were excluded. A later analysis associated 15,000 to 20,000 TCR beta sequences with specific HLA alleles at a false discovery rate of 0.05. While some public TCRs were present in many individuals, most TCR sequences turned up only very rarely across donors. In a later analysis, most CMV-associated TCR beta chains were found to appear HLA-restricted, with HLA associations seemingly driven largely by CMV exposure. The cohort was sequenced for TCR beta chains only, and without alpha or paired-chain data the features that could be detected were limited. Three of the identified cytomegalovirus-associated TCR beta chains were confirmed in vitro to be specific for cytomegalovirus antigens. Compared with equally common non-associated chains, HLA-associated TCR beta chains in a later analysis were more clonally expanded and had lower generation probabilities. Because HLA typing was missing for some donors at each locus, association tests included only the typed subset. Strong co-occurrence of HLA alleles, especially DR and DQ, made assigning TCR associations to individual alleles difficult. In both the original and validation cohorts, the classifier was reported to diagnose cytomegalovirus status with high specificity and sensitivity. In an earlier analysis of over 550 of the donors, most TCR beta V segments were observed in productive rearrangements about 90% or about 30% of the time, broadly matching IMGT annotations. According to a later analysis, parvovirus B19, influenza, CMV and Epstein-Barr virus appeared linked to several top co-occurrence clusters. The sequencing pipeline was judged likely to have produced a cluster of highly shared sequence variants as a technical artifact. According to the authors, the approach could potentially be generalized to other disease states and immunological phenotypes. Correlated functional status among segregating V segments might be attributable to linkage disequilibrium, but an unknown experimental factor could not be ruled out. According to a later genetic analysis, donors in an Asian-associated ancestry cluster had fewer N-insertions in productive TCRs than the approximately 690-donor mean. The earlier analysis of nearly 600 of the donors excluded roughly 16 rarely observed V segments, including chromosome 9 orphons, because counts were too low. Presence/absence analyses assumed roughly uniform sequencing depth across donors, an assumption that may not hold.

In total, roughly 670 healthy bone marrow donors made up the cohort. Cohort members were all nominally healthy when sampled, although unrecorded immune exposures were likely present. The donor was CMV seropositive and belonged to the group of 250 to 300 seropositive cohort members. Every donor gave a peripheral blood sample, and the peripheral blood mononuclear cells from that sample were used for TCR beta sequencing. Genomic DNA was extracted from the blood cell samples with the Qiagen DNeasy Blood Extraction Kit. CDR1 and CDR2 are read off the germline V gene as SGHVS and FNYEAQ. V gives up 1 base and J gives up 2 bases, and the segment between their germline ends measures 16 bases. Counted from cysteine to phenylalanine, this CDR3 has 17 amino acids. Only the CDR3 DNA is retained, 51 bases long and in frame from the first base.

The chain was built from TRBV7-6 and TRBJ2-3; perhaps TRBD1 is the D gene, with 6 bases matching. Specimen: PBMCs. This TCR was recovered from a girl aged 10 to 17 in good health and CMV-seropositive. For the CDR3, the sequence is CASSLGGLQSHTDTQYF. The nucleotide sequence reads TGTGCCAGCAGCTTAGGGGGGCTACAATCCCACACAGATACGCAGTATTTT.